These 16 T cell receptor beta chains were sequenced from one sample in a study of blood T cell repertoires in COVID-19. Data came from immunoSEQ multiplex PCR; TCRdb stores just in-frame clones and leaves some out. Among 150,000 to 200,000 clones listed, about nine tenths were seen once. Sequenced input: peripheral blood. The receptors stem from a man younger than 40 with COVID-19, enrolled during active disease.

The genes are TRBV24-1 and TRBJ2-1, with D possibly being TRBD2 (5 bases). The CDR3 is made up of 14 amino acids. V lost 5 bases and J lost 4, with 11 bases in between. CDR1 is KGHDR and CDR2 is SFDVKD in the germline V gene. CDR3 protein: CATSGLASYNEQFF. In DNA form, the CDR3 reads TGTGCCACCAGTGGGCTAGCTTCTTACAATGAGCAGTTCTTC.

V usage is TRBV7-3 and J usage is TRBJ2-7; 8 bases are shared with TRBD1. This CDR3 comprises 14 residues. Germline CDR1 SGHTA, CDR2 FQGTGA. After removal of 3 bases from V and 2 bases from J, the junction contained 3 bases not matched to a gene. The chain's CDR3 is CASSLAGGTYEQYF. CDR3 nucleotides: TGTGCCAGCAGCTTGGCAGGGGGCACCTACGAGCAGTACTTC.

The chain links TRBV7-2 to TRBJ2-3, with 7 bases matching TRBD2. This CDR3 spans 15 amino acids. The ends lost 6 bases at V and 8 bases at J; junction bases unmatched: 14. Germline V gene data show CDR1 as SGHTA and CDR2 as FQGNSA. The CDR3: CASSFSLAGDGTQYF. CDR3 nucleotides: TGTGCCAGCAGTTTTTCACTGGCGGGGGACGGTACGCAGTATTTT.

Here the CDR3 reads CASSLAGTGDPYEQYF. CDR3 in DNA: TGTGCCAGCAGCTTAGCCGGGACAGGGGATCCCTACGAGCAGTACTTC. The rearrangement uses TRBV7-2 and TRBJ2-7; 10 nucleotides align to TRBD1. The V and J ends lost 0 bases and 2 bases, in that order; junction bases with no gene match: 4. The CDR3 length is 16 residues. Per germline, CDR1 SGHTA and CDR2 FQGNSA.

The chain links TRBV2 to TRBJ1-2; D might be TRBD1 (5 bases). Germline V gene sequence: CDR1 SNHLY, CDR2 FYNNEI. V was clipped by 1 base and J by 2 bases, with 5 bases between them. This CDR3 spans 13 amino acids. In DNA, the CDR3 is TGTGCCAGCAGTGAAGACAGGAACTATGGCTACACCTTC. Translated: CASSEDRNYGYTF.

J is TRBJ1-2 and V is TRBV18; D call uncertain. Trimming stripped 0 bases from V and 7 bases from J, with 9 bases between. In germline, CDR1 is KGHSH, CDR2 LQKENI. CDR3 size: 13 residues. CDR3 amino acids: CASSPPAGSGYTF. The CDR3 DNA reads TGTGCCAGCTCACCACCTGCAGGCTCTGGCTACACCTTC.

This clone was seen a few times. The chain combines TRBV18 with TRBJ1-2; possibly TRBD1 for D (5 bases). The CDR3 consists of 14 residues. V lost 5 bases, J lost 6 bases, and 16 bases lay in between. Germline loops: CDR1 KGHSH, CDR2 LQKENI. CDR3 region: CASSGRQLGHGYTF. The CDR3 nucleotides read TGTGCCAGCTCAGGCCGACAGTTGGGGCATGGCTACACCTTC.

V and J are TRBV7-2 and TRBJ2-1; a weak D match, TRBD1 (5 bases). CDR1 is SGHTA, CDR2 FQGNSA, per germline. V was clipped by 0 bases and J by 0 bases, with 6 bases between them. There are 15 residues in the CDR3. CDR3 nucleotides: TGTGCCAGCAGCTTAGCCCAGGGCTCCTACAATGAGCAGTTCTTC. It specifies CASSLAQGSYNEQFF.

The chain uses TRBV28 and TRBJ1-1, with D possibly being TRBD1 (6 bases). CDR1 is MDHEN, CDR2 SYDVKM, per germline. The CDR3 loop spans 15 amino acids. V was pared by 4 bases and J by 0 bases, with 12 bases between. The CDR3 DNA sequence: TGTGCCAGCAGTTCCCCATGGGGGCTGAACACTGAAGCTTTCTTT. Its protein is CASSSPWGLNTEAFF.

The chain uses TRBV4-1 and TRBJ2-1; possible D gene TRBD1, 6 bases. This CDR3 spans 12 amino acids. Trimming took off 5 bases at V and 7 bases at J, with 9 bases between the two ends. Germline assignment: CDR1 MGHRA and CDR2 YSYEKL. The CDR3, as DNA: TGCGCCAGCAGCGACAGGAAAAATGAGCAGTTCTTC. This sequence encodes CASSDRKNEQFF.

The chain uses TRBV6-2 or TRBV6-3 and TRBJ2-7; a weak D match, TRBD2 (5 bases). CDR3 length equals 18 residues. CDR1 and CDR2 (germline): MNHEY, SVGEGT. The V and J ends lost 6 bases and 2 bases respectively, with 26 bases between them. The CDR3 region has the DNA TGTGCCAGCAGCCCCTTAGGAAATGTTGCGGGTTGGGCCTACGAGCAGTACTTC. This sequence encodes CASSPLGNVAGWAYEQYF.

V and J are TRBV7-2 and TRBJ1-5; 7 nucleotides align to TRBD1. The CDR3 has 15 residues. The germline V gene has CDR1 SGHTA and CDR2 FQGNSA. The V and J ends lost 4 bases and 0 bases, in that order; junction bases with no gene match: 3. The CDR3 nucleotides read TGTGCCAGCAGCTCCCAGGGGGATAGCAATCAGCCCCAGCATTTT. Translation: CASSSQGDSNQPQHF.

This chain connects TRBV2 to TRBJ2-6; TRBD1 is a possible D gene (5 bases). V was cut by 7 bases and J by 0 bases, with 13 bases left in between. Germline CDR1 reads SNHLY; CDR2 reads FYNNEI. The length of the CDR3 is 16 residues. The CDR3 bases are TGTGCCAGCACTACCGACAGACCCTCTGGGGCCAACGTCCTGACTTTC. This gives the protein CASTTDRPSGANVLTF.

The chain is built from TRBV29-1 and TRBJ1-6; no reliable D call. The CDR3 totals 12 residues. Germline V lookup: CDR1 SQVTM, CDR2 ANQGSEA. V lost 6 bases to trimming and J lost 7 bases, with 10 bases between them. As DNA, the CDR3 is TGCAGCGTGGCTGACTGGAATTCACCCCTCCACTTT. It yields the protein CSVADWNSPLHF.

The chain links TRBV5-6 to TRBJ2-2, with TRBD1 identical over 8 bases. The CDR3 is 16 amino acids. V lost 4 bases to trimming and J lost 1 base; unmatched junction nucleotides: 6. Per the germline V gene, CDR1 is SGHDT and CDR2 is YYEEEE. For the CDR3, the DNA is TGTGCCAGCAGCACCCTGGGGACAGGGAACACCGGGGAGCTGTTTTTT. This translates into CASSTLGTGNTGELFF.

CDR3 in DNA: TGTGCCAGCAGTTTAGAAGGAGTTAATGAAAAACTGTTTTTT. This translates into CASSLEGVNEKLFF. This rearrangement joins TRBV28 to TRBJ1-4; no firm D call. From germline, CDR1 is MDHEN and CDR2 SYDVKM. The CDR3 is made up of 14 amino acids. Trimming cost V 2 bases and J 4 bases, with 8 bases left between them.